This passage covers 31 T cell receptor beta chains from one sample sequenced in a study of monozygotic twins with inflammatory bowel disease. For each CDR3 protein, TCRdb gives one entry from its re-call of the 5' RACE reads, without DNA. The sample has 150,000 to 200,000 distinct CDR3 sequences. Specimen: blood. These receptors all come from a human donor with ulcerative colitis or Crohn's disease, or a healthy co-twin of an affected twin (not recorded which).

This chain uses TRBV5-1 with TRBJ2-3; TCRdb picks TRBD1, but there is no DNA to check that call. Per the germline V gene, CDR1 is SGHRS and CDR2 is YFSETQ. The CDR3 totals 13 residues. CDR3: CASNGPGADTQYF.

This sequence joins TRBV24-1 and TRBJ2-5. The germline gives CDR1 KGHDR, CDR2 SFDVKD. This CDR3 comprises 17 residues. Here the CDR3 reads CATSDLRTNRIQETQYF.

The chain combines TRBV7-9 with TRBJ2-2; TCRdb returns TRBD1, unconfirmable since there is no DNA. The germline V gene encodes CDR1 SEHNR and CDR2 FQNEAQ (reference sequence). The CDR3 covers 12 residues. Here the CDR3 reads CASTAGREELFF.

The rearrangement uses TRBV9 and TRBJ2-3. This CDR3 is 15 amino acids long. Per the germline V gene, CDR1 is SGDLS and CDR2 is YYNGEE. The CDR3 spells CASSAEWASTDTQYF. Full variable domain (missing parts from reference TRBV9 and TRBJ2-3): DSGVTQTPKHLITATGQRVTLRCSPRSGDLSVYWYQQSLDQGLQFLIQYYNGEERAKGNILERFSAQQFPDLHSELNLSSLELGDSALYFCASSAEWASTDTQYFGPGTRLTVL.

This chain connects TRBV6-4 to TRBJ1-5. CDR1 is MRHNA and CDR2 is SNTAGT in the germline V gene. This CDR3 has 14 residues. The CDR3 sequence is CASSDSDGNQPQHF.

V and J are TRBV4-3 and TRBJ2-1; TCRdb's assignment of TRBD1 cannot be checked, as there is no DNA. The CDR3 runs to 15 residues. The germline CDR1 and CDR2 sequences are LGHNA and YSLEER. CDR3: CASSQDSFGANEQFF.

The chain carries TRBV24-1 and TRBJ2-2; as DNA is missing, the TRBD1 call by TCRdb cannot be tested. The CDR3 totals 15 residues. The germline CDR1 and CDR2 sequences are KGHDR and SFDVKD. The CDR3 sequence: CATSDPDRDTGELFF.

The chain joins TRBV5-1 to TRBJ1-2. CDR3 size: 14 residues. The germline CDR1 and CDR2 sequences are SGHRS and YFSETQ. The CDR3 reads CASSLDGLSYGYTF.

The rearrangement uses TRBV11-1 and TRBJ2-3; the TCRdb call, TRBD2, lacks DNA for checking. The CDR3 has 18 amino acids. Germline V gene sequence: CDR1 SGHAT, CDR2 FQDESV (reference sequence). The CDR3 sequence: CASSITIRLAGGADTQYF.

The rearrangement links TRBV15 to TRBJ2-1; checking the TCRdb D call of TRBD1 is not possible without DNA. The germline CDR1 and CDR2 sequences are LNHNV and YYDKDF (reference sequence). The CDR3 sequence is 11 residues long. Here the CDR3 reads CATGGSNEQFF.

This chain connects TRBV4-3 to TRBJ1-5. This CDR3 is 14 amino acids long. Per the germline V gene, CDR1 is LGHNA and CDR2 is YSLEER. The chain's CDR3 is CASSPGTGGQPQHF.

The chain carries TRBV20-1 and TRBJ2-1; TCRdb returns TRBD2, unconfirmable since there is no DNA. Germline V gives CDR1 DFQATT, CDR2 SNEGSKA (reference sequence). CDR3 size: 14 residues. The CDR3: CSARIAGEVNEQFF.

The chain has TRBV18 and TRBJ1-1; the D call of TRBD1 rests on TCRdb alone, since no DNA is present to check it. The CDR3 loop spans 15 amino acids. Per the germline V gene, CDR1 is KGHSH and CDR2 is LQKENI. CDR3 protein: CASSPEGTGHTEAFF.

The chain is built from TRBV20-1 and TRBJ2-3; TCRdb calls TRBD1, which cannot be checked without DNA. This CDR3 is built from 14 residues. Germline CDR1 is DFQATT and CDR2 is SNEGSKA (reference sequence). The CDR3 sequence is CSARVTGVTDTQYF.

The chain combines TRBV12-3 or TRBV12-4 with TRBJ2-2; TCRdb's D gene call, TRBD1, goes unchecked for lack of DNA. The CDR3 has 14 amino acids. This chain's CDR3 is CASSFGRGTGELFF.

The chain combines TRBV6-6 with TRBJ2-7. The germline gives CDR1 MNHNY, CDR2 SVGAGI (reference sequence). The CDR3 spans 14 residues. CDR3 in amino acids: CASSYYQGPYEQYF.

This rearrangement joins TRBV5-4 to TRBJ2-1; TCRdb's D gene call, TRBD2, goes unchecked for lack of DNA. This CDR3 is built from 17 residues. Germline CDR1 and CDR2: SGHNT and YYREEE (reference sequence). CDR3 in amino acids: CASSFSSGSGGFDEQFF.

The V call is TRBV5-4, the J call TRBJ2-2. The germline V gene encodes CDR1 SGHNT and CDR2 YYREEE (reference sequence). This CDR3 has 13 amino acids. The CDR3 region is CASSHQNTGELFF.

CDR3 sequence reads: CASSQELRASGSTDTQYF. The chain is built from TRBV4-3 and TRBJ2-3; the TRBD2 assignment by TCRdb is unverifiable without DNA. Looked up from germline, CDR1 is LGHNA and CDR2 is YSLEER. The CDR3 runs 18 residues.

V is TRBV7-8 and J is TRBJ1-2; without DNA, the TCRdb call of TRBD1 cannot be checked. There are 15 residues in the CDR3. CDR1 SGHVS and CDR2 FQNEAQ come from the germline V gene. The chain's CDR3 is CASSRRQTGVYGYTF.

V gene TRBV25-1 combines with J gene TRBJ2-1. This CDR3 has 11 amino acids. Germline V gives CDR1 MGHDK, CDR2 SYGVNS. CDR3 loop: CASSGYNEQFF.

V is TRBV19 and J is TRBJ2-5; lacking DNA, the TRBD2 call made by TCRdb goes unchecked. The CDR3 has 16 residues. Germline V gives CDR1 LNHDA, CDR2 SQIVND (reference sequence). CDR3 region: CASSKEVASGQETQYF.

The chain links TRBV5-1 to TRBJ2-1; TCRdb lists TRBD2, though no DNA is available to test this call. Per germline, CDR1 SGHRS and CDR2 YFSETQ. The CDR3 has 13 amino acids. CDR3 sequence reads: CASSSGGGNEQFF. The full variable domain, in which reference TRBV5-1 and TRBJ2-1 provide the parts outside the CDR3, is KAGVTQTPRYLIKTRGQQVTLSCSPISGHRSVSWYQQTPGQGLQFLFEYFSETQRNKGNFPGRFSGRQFSNSRSEMNVSTLELGDSALYLCASSSGGGNEQFFGPGTRLTVL.

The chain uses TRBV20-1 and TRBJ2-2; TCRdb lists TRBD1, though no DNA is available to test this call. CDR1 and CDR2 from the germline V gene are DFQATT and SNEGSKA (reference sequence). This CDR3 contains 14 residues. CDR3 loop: CSATPWSAHGELFF.

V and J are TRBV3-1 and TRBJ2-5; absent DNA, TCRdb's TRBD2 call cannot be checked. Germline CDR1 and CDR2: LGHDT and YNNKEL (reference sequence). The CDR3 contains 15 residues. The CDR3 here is CASSFWTSMRETQYF.

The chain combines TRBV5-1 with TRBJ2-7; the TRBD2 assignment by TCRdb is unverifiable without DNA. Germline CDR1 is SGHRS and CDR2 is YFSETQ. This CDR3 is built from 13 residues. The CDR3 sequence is CASSPSTAYERYF. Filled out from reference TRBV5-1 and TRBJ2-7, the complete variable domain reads KAGVTQTPRYLIKTRGQQVTLSCSPISGHRSVSWYQQTPGQGLQFLFEYFSETQRNKGNFPGRFSGRQFSNSRSEMNVSTLELGDSALYLCASSPSTAYERYFGPGTRLTVT.

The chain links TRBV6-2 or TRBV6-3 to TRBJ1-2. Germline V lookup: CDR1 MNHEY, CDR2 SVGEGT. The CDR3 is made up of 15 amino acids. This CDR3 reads CASTDPGLRNYGYTF.

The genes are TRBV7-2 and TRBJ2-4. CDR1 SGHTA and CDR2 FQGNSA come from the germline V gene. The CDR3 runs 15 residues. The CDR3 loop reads CASSLEAVAKNIQYF.

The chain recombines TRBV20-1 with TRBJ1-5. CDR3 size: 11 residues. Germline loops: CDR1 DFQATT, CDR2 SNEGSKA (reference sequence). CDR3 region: CSASQSPGQHF.

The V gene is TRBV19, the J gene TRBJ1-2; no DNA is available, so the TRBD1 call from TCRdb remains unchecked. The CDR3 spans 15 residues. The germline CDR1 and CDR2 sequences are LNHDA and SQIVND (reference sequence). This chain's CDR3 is CASSRRDSFQVGYTF. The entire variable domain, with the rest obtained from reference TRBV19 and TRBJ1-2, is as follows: DGGITQSPKYLFRKEGQNVTLSCEQNLNHDAMYWYRQDPGQGLRLIYYSQIVNDFQKGDIAEGYSVSREKKESFPLTVTSAQKNPTAFYLCASSRRDSFQVGYTFGSGTRLTVV.

CDR3: CATRNRTSGSKQFF. The V call is TRBV7-2, the J call TRBJ2-1; absent DNA, TCRdb's TRBD2 call cannot be checked. CDR3 size: 14 residues. Looked up from germline, CDR1 is SGHTA and CDR2 is FQGNSA.